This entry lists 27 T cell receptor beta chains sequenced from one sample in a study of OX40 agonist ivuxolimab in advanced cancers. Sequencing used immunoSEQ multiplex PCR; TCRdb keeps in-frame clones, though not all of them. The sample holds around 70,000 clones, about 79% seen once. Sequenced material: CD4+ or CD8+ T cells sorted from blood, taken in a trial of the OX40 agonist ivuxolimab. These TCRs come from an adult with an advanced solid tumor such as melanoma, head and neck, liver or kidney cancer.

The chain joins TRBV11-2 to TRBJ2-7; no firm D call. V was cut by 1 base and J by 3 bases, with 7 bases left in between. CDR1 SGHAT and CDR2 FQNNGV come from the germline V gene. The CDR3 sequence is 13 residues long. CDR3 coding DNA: TGTGCCAGCAGCTTAGTGTCTGTCTACGAGCAGTACTTC. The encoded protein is CASSLVSVYEQYF.

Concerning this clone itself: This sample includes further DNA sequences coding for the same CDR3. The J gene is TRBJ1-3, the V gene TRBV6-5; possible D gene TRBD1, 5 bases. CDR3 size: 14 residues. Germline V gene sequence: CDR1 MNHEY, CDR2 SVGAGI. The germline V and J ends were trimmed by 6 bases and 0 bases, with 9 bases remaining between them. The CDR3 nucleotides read TGTGCCAGCAGAACGGGGGGCTCTGGAAACACCATATATTTT. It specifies CASRTGGSGNTIYF.

The CDR3 loop reads CASSQPGQGHTGELFF. Written as DNA, the CDR3 is TGTGCCAGCAGCCAACCGGGACAGGGGCACACCGGGGAGCTGTTTTTT. The rearrangement uses TRBV14 and TRBJ2-2; 10 bases agree with TRBD1. V trimming: 2 bases; J trimming: 3 bases; junction bases outside the gene matches: 3. Germline CDR1 and CDR2: SGHDN and FVKESK. This CDR3 comprises 16 residues.

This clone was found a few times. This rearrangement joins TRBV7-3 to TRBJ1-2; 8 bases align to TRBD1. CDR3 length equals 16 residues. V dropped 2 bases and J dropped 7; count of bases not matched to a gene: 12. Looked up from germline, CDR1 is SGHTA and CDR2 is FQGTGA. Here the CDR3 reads CASSLLGQGSLAGYTF. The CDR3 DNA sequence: TGTGCCAGCAGCTTACTTGGACAGGGAAGTCTTGCTGGCTACACCTTC.

CDR3 protein: CASSLLGWGEQYF. The DNA for the CDR3 is TGCGCCAGCAGCTTGCTCGGGTGGGGGGAGCAGTACTTC. The chain has TRBV5-1 and TRBJ2-7; D is tentatively TRBD1 or TRBD2 (5 bases each). CDR1 is SGHRS and CDR2 is YFSETQ in the germline V gene. V lost 1 base and J 7 bases, leaving 12 bases between the germline ends. CDR3 length: 13 residues.

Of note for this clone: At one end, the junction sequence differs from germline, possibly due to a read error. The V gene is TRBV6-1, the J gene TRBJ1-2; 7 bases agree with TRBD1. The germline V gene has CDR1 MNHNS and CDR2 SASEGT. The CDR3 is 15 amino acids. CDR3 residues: CASSEVGGGGYRYTF. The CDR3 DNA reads TGTGCCAGCAGTGAAGTCGGAGGGGGCGGCTATCGCTACACCTTC.

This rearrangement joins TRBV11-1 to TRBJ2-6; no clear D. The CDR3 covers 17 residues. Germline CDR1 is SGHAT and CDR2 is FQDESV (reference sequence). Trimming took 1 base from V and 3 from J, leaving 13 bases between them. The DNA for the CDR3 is TGTGCCAGCAGCTTAGGTGGCCAGTCCTTTGGGGCCAACGTCCTGACTTTC. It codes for CASSLGGQSFGANVLTF.

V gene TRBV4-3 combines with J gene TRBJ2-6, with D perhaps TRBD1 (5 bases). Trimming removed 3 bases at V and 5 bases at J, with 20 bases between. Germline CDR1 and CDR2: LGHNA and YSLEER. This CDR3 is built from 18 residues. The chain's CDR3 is CASSQTVTSQSRANVLTF. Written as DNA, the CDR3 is TGCGCCAGCAGCCAGACAGTGACGTCACAAAGTCGGGCCAACGTCCTGACTTTC.

The CDR3 DNA reads as TGTGCCAGCAGACCAACCGGGGGGATCCGAGATACGCAGTATTTT. Protein: CASRPTGGIRDTQYF. The chain recombines TRBV9 with TRBJ2-3; TRBD2 aligns across 7 bases. Looked up from germline, CDR1 is SGDLS and CDR2 is YYNGEE. The CDR3 extends over 15 amino acids. J gave up 5 bases and V 5 bases, and 11 bases lay outside the gene matches.

CDR3 sequence: CASSQDKSLSLAKNIQYF. Here the CDR3 DNA reads TGCGCCAGCAGCCAAGATAAGTCTCTATCTTTAGCCAAAAACATTCAGTACTTC. The chain employs TRBV4-1 and TRBJ2-4, with unresolved D. The V gene lost 0 bases and the J gene lost 0 bases, with 15 bases spanning the gap. The CDR3 has 18 residues. CDR1 and CDR2 (germline): MGHRA, YSYEKL.

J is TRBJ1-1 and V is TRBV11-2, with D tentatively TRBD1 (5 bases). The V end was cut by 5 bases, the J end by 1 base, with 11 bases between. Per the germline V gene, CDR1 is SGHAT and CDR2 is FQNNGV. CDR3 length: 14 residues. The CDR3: CASSRSGGNTEAFF. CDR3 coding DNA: TGTGCCAGCAGCCGATCCGGGGGGAACACTGAAGCTTTCTTT.

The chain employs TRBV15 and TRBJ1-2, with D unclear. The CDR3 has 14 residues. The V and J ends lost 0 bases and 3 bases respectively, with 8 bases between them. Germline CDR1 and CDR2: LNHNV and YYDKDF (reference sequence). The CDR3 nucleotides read TGTGCCACCAGCAGAGATCGCACAGACTATGGCTACACCTTC. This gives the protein CATSRDRTDYGYTF. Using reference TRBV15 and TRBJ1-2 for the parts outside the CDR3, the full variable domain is DAMVIQNPRYQVTQFGKPVTLSCSQTLNHNVMYWYQQKSSQAPKLLFHYYDKDFNNEADTPDNFQSRRPNTSFCFLDIRSPGLGDTAMYLCATSRDRTDYGYTFGSGTRLTVV.

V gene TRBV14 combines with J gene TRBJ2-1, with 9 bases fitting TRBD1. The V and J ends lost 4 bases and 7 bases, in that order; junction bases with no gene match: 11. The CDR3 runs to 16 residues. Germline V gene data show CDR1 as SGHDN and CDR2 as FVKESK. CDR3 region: CASSRLPGQGGNEQFF. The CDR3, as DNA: TGTGCCAGCAGCCGCCTCCCGGGACAGGGTGGAAATGAGCAGTTCTTC.

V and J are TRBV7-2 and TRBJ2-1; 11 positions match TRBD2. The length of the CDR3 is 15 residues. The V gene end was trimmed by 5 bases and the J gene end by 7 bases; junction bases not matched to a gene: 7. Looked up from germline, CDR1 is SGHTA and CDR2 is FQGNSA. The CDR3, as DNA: TGTGCCAGCAGCGGTAGCGGGGGGGCGTGGAATGAGCAGTTCTTC. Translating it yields CASSGSGGAWNEQFF.

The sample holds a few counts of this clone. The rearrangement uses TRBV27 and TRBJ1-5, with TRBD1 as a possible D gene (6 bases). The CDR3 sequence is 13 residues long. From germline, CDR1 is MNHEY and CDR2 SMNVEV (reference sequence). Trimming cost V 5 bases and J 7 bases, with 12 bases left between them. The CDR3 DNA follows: TGTGCCAGCAGTCCCTCCAGGGGACAGCCCCAGCATTTT. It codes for CASSPSRGQPQHF.

The CDR3 nucleotides are TGTGCCAGCAGCTTAGATCAGGGGGCAAGGGAGCAGTACTTC. This gives the protein CASSLDQGAREQYF. The rearrangement uses TRBV7-2 and TRBJ2-7; 8 positions match TRBD1. This CDR3 region has 14 residues. V lost 1 base to trimming and J lost 7 bases; unmatched junction nucleotides: 6. The germline CDR1 and CDR2 sequences are SGHTA and FQGNSA.

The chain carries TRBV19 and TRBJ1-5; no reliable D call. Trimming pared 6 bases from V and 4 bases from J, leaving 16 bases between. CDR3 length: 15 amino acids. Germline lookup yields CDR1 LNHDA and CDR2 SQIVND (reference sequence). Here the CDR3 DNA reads TGTGCCAGTAGGCTTACTATGCAGCTGAATCAGCCCCAGCATTTT. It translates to CASRLTMQLNQPQHF. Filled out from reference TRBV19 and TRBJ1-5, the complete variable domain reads DGGITQSPKYLFRKEGQNVTLSCEQNLNHDAMYWYRQDPGQGLRLIYYSQIVNDFQKGDIAEGYSVSREKKESFPLTVTSAQKNPTAFYLCASRLTMQLNQPQHFGDGTRLSIL.

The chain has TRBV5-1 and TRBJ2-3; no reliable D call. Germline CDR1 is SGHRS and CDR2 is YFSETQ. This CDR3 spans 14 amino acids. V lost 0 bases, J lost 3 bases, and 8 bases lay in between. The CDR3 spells CASSLDSRTDTQYF. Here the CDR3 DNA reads TGCGCCAGCAGCTTGGACAGCAGGACAGATACGCAGTATTTT. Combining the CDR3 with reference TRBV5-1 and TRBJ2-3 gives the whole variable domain KAGVTQTPRYLIKTRGQQVTLSCSPISGHRSVSWYQQTPGQGLQFLFEYFSETQRNKGNFPGRFSGRQFSNSRSEMNVSTLELGDSALYLCASSLDSRTDTQYFGPGTRLTVL.

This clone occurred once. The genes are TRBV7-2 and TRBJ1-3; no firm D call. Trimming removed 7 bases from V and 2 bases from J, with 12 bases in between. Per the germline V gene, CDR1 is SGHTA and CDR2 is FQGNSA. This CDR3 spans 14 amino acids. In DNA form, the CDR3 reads TGTGCCAGCAAACCTCGGCAGGCTGGAAACACCATATATTTT. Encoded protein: CASKPRQAGNTIYF.

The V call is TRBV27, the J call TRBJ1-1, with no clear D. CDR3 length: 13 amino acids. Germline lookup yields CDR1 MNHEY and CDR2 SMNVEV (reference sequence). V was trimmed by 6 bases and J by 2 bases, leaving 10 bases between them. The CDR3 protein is CASRGRLNTEAFF. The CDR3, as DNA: TGTGCCAGCAGGGGCAGACTAAACACTGAAGCTTTCTTT.

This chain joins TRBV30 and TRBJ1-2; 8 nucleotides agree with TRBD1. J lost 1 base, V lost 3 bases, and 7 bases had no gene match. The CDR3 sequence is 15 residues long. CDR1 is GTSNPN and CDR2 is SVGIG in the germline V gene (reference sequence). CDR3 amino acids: CAWRPGGEVNYGYTF. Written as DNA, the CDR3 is TGTGCCTGGAGACCAGGGGGCGAAGTTAACTATGGCTACACCTTC.

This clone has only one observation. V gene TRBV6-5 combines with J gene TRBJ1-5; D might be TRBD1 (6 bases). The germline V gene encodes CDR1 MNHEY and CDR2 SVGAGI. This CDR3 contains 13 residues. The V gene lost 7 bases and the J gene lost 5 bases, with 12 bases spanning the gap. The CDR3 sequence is CASMTGGYQPQHF. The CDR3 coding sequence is TGTGCCAGCATGACAGGAGGCTATCAGCCCCAGCATTTT.

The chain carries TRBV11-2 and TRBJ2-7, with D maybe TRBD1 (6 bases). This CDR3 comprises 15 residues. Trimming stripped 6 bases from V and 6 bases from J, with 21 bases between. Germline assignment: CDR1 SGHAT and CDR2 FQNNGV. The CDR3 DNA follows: TGTGCCAGCAGTTTACAACCGACAGGTACCCGCGAGCAGTACTTC. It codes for CASSLQPTGTREQYF.

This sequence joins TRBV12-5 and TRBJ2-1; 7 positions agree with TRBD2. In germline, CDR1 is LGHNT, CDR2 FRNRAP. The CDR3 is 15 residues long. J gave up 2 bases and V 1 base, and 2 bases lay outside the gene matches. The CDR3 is CASGLGLAAYNEQFF. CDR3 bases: TGTGCTAGTGGTTTGGGACTAGCCGCCTACAATGAGCAGTTCTTC.

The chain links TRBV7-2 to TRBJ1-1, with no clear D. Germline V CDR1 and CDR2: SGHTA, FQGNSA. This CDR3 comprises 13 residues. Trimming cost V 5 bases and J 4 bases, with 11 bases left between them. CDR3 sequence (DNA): TGTGCCAGCAGCCGGCACCAAGGCACTGAAGCTTTCTTT. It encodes CASSRHQGTEAFF.

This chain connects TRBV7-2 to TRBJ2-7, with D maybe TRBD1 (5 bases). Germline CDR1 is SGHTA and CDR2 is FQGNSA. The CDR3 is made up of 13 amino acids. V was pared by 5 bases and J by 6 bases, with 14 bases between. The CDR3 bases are TGTGCCAGCAGCCCAGGGTATCGGCGCGAGCAGTACTTC. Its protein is CASSPGYRREQYF.

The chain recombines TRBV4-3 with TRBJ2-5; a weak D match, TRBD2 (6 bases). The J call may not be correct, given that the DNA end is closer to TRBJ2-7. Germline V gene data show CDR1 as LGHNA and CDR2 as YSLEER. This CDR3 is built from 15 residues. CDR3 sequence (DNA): TGCGCCAGCAGCCAAGATAGGGCGGGGTGGAACGAGCAGTACTTC. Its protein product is CASSQDRAGWNEQYF.